This is a list of T cell receptor beta chains from one sample in a study of CD8 T cells in ankylosing spondylitis. MiXCR, applied by TCRdb to the 5' RACE reads, yields one record per CDR3 protein. This sample carries some 220,000 distinct CDR3 sequences, 8% to 10% of them seen once, and the ten largest clones take approximately 4.8%. The material sequenced was blood, either unsorted or a sorted T cell fraction (not recorded which). These receptors were obtained from a female donor with ankylosing spondylitis or in good health (not recorded which). Each CDR3 is given with its conserved first and last residue. A D gene is named only where the DNA matches it firmly. A row's size may be missing; if present it is once, few, many or a size class.

TRBV21-1	many	.	TRBJ2-7	11	CASSDWDEQYF	TGTGCCAGCAGCGACTGGGACGAGCAGTACTTC
TRBV30	many	TRBD1	TRBJ2-6	16	CAWTRTGLSGANVLTF	TGTGCCTGGACCCGGACAGGTTTATCTGGGGCCAACGTCCTGACTTTC
TRBV6-2/TRBV6-3	.	TRBD2	TRBJ2-5	15	CASSPLSGLQETQYF	TGTGCCAGCAGTCCCCTTAGCGGGCTCCAAGAGACCCAGTACTTC
TRBV28	few	.	TRBJ2-7	14	CASSSPSTRSEQYF	TGTGCCAGCAGTTCTCCCTCGACCCGCTCCGAGCAGTACTTC
TRBV5-1	many	.	TRBJ1-1	17	CASSYSGSGPGDTEAFF	TGCGCCAGCAGTTACTCGGGGTCAGGGCCTGGGGACACTGAAGCTTTCTTT
TRBV5-1	many	.	TRBJ1-1	15	CASSPSTAMNTEAFF	TGCGCCAGCAGCCCCTCGACAGCCATGAACACTGAAGCTTTCTTT
TRBV7-9	.	TRBD1	TRBJ2-5	15	CASSNGTGWRKTQYF	TGTGCCAGCAGCAATGGGACAGGGTGGCGAAAGACCCAGTACTTC
TRBV10-3	many	.	TRBJ2-5	13	CAISDRVQETQYF	TGTGCCATCAGCGACAGAGTCCAAGAGACCCAGTACTTC
TRBV20-1	many	TRBD2	TRBJ2-1	15	CSASWGLAGLNEQFF	TGCAGTGCTAGTTGGGGACTAGCGGGATTAAATGAGCAGTTCTTC
TRBV13	many	TRBD1	TRBJ1-1	15	CASSYGDRRTHEAFF	TGTGCCAGCAGCTATGGGGACAGGAGAACACACGAAGCTTTCTTT
TRBV29-1	few	.	TRBJ1-4	12	CSVGGVGEKLFF	TGCAGCGTTGGAGGCGTTGGGGAAAAACTGTTTTTT
TRBV4-2	many	.	TRBJ2-1	15	CASSQGRGTYNEQFF	TGTGCCAGCAGCCAAGGACGGGGAACCTACAATGAGCAGTTCTTC
TRBV6-5	.	.	TRBJ2-5	15	CASSYGEFAEETQYF	TGTGCCAGCAGTTACGGGGAGTTCGCGGAAGAGACCCAGTACTTC
TRBV29-1	many	.	TRBJ1-2	11	CSATGAYGYTF	TGCAGCGCGACTGGGGCGTATGGCTACACCTTC
TRBV4-3	many	.	TRBJ2-4	13	CASSQGDLNIQYF	TGCGCCAGCAGCCAAGGGGACCTCAACATTCAGTACTTC
TRBV3-1	many	.	TRBJ2-2	16	CASSQDLGTNTGELFF	TGTGCCAGCAGCCAAGATCTAGGGACTAACACCGGGGAGCTGTTTTTT
TRBV6-6	many	.	TRBJ1-3	13	CASSYSTGNTIYF	TGTGCCAGCAGTTACTCGACAGGAAACACCATATATTTT
TRBV6-1	many	TRBD1	TRBJ2-3	15	CASSGRDRGTDTQYF	TGTGCCAGCAGTGGCAGGGACAGGGGCACAGATACGCAGTATTTT
TRBV12-3/TRBV12-4	many	TRBD1	TRBJ1-1	17	CASSPSEATGGNTEAFF	TGTGCCAGCAGTCCATCGGAGGCGACAGGGGGCAACACTGAAGCTTTCTTT
TRBV5-1	many	.	TRBJ2-3	14	CASSLVTSTDTQYF	TGCGCCAGCAGCTTGGTGACTAGTACAGATACGCAGTATTTT
TRBV7-9	many	.	TRBJ1-1	12	CASTLDAQKAFF	TGTGCCAGCACCCTGGATGCCCAGAAGGCTTTCTTT
TRBV6-2/TRBV6-3	many	.	TRBJ2-1	15	CASSPLVGAINEQFF	TGTGCCAGCAGCCCCCTAGTGGGGGCCATCAATGAGCAGTTCTTC
TRBV6-1	many	TRBD1	TRBJ1-1	14	CASSILTGAVEAFF	TGTGCCAGCAGTATTCTGACAGGGGCGGTGGAAGCTTTCTTT
TRBV7-2	.	TRBD2	TRBJ2-5	14	CASTRTSGLETQYF	TGTGCCAGCACCCGGACTAGCGGATTAGAGACCCAGTACTTC
TRBV20-1	many	.	TRBJ2-3	17	CCAREWKGSSFTDTQYF	TGCTGTGCTAGAGAATGGAAGGGCAGCTCATTCACAGATACGCAGTATTTT
TRBV20-1	many	TRBD2	TRBJ2-1	16	CSAPSILSGTIYEQFF	TGCAGTGCTCCTTCAATCCTTAGCGGGACGATCTATGAGCAGTTCTTC
TRBV7-9	many	.	TRBJ1-1	17	CASSLNPQGLMNTEAFF	TGTGCCAGCAGCTTAAACCCCCAGGGCCTCATGAACACTGAAGCTTTCTTT
TRBV12-3/TRBV12-4	many	TRBD1	TRBJ1-5	15	CASSLEDRGVEPQHF	TGTGCCAGCAGTTTGGAGGACAGGGGAGTAGAGCCCCAGCATTTT
TRBV6-5	few	.	TRBJ1-4	17	CASSYSWAAGRGEKLFF	TGTGCCAGCAGTTACTCGTGGGCTGCTGGTAGAGGTGAAAAACTGTTTTTT
TRBV3-1	many	TRBD1	TRBJ2-7	17	CASSRSWSRGLPYEQYF	TGTGCCAGCAGCCGTAGCTGGTCCAGGGGGCTACCCTACGAGCAGTACTTC
TRBV5-1	many	.	TRBJ2-7	11	CASSLGLEQYF	TGCGCCAGCAGCCTGGGACTGGAGCAGTACTTC
TRBV5-1	many	.	TRBJ1-1	15	CASSLEVRTNTEAFF	TGCGCCAGCAGCTTGGAGGTCAGGACGAACACTGAAGCTTTCTTT
TRBV14	many	.	TRBJ2-7	14	CASSQGQGPFRQYF	TGTGCCAGCAGCCAGGGACAAGGTCCTTTCCGGCAGTACTTC
TRBV5-1	many	TRBD2	TRBJ2-7	14	CASSRAGPSYEQYF	TGCGCCAGCAGCCGAGCGGGGCCATCCTACGAGCAGTACTTC
TRBV19	many	.	TRBJ2-4	14	CASNRDGGGNIQYF	TGTGCCAGTAACCGCGACGGCGGTGGAAACATTCAGTACTTC
TRBV20-1	few	.	TRBJ1-2	11	CSAFRYYGYTF	TGCAGTGCTTTCCGGTACTATGGCTACACCTTC
TRBV12-3/TRBV12-4	many	TRBD1	TRBJ1-2	15	CASSLLTGPNYGYTF	TGTGCCAGCAGTTTACTGACAGGGCCTAACTATGGCTACACCTTC
TRBV12-3/TRBV12-4	many	TRBD2	TRBJ2-1	17	CASSLGGGLAGRSKQFF	TGTGCCAGCAGTTTGGGGGGCGGACTAGCGGGCCGATCCAAGCAGTTCTTC
TRBV3-1	many	.	TRBJ2-7	14	CASSPVVASYEQYF	TGTGCCAGCAGCCCCGTGGTGGCTTCTTACGAGCAGTACTTC
TRBV5-5	many	TRBD2	TRBJ2-7	14	CASSGLAGVYEQYF	TGTGCCAGCAGTGGACTAGCGGGAGTCTACGAGCAGTACTTC
TRBV20-1	many	TRBD2	TRBJ2-5	15	CSARKSGRAGETQYF	TGCAGTGCCAGGAAAAGCGGGAGGGCCGGGGAGACTCAGTACTTC
TRBV7-3	many	TRBD1	TRBJ2-7	15	CASSLTGTDPYEQYF	TGTGCCAGCAGCCTCACCGGGACAGACCCCTACGAGCAGTACTTC
TRBV24-1	many	TRBD1	TRBJ2-7	15	CATSDPGTGKPEQYF	TGTGCCACCAGTGACCCCGGGACAGGGAAACCCGAGCAGTACTTC
TRBV2	many	.	TRBJ2-7	14	CASSEKTNDYEQYF	TGTGCCAGCAGTGAAAAGACCAATGACTACGAGCAGTACTTC
TRBV7-9	.	.	TRBJ1-5	13	CASSLGRTQPQHF	TGTGCCAGCAGCTTAGGTCGGACTCAGCCCCAGCATTTT
TRBV18	few	TRBD2	TRBJ2-3	13	CASSRPSGDTQYF	TGTGCCAGCTCACGCCCTAGCGGAGATACGCAGTATTTT
TRBV12-3/TRBV12-4	many	.	TRBJ2-1	11	CASSLRPEQFF	TGTGCCAGCAGTTTAAGACCTGAGCAGTTCTTC
TRBV7-9	.	.	TRBJ1-2	13	CASSLEQMYGYTF	TGTGCCAGCAGCTTAGAGCAGATGTATGGCTACACCTTC
TRBV20-1	many	TRBD1	TRBJ2-1	15	CSAEGGGQGLGKQFF	TGCAGTGCGGAGGGTGGGGGACAGGGTCTAGGAAAACAGTTCTTC